This T cell receptor beta chain derives from a study of read filtering for tumor transcriptome and immune sequencing. General observations from the study: This fraction held mixed bone marrow immune cells after CD138-negative sorting.

In this sample, this clonotype turned up many times. Its antigen is unidentified. The V gene end was trimmed by 4 bases and the J gene end by 3 bases; junction bases not matched to a gene: 5. This CDR3 comprises 14 residues. CDR1 and CDR2 (germline): LNHDA, SQIVND (reference sequence). Molecular barcoded adaptors covering alpha/delta and beta/gamma chains were used on roughly 400 ng RNA. TCRdb redid the calling of the reads with MiXCR, one entry per CDR3 protein. Among around 50,000 distinct CDR3 sequences listed, about 20% were seen once. Sampling of bone marrow took place during active disease in every patient.

The specimen was a population of CD138-negative cells sorted from bone marrow. The TCR originated in a donor aged 40 or over with multiple myeloma. This chain connects TRBV19 to TRBJ2-7, with 8 bases identical to TRBD1. The CDR3 loop is CASSTGQANYEQYF. CDR3 nucleotides: TGTGCCAGTAGTACGGGACAGGCGAACTACGAGCAGTACTTC.